The 32 T cell receptor beta chains below come from one sample, sequenced in a study of blood T cell repertoires in COVID-19. Clones were sequenced by immunoSEQ multiplex PCR, and TCRdb holds only the in-frame ones, with some missing. The sample contains over 300,000 clones, 85% to 90% of which appear only once. Sequenced input: PBMCs or T cells enriched from blood (not recorded which). These receptors were obtained from a young woman with acute COVID-19.

The V gene is TRBV9, the J gene TRBJ2-3; 7 bases are a match to TRBD1. Germline V gene sequence: CDR1 SGDLS, CDR2 YYNGEE. The CDR3 is 15 residues long. The V segment lost 4 bases and the J segment 5 bases; nucleotides outside the gene matches: 10. The CDR3 DNA is TGTGCCAGCAGCTACCGACAGGGCCAAAAAGATACGCAGTATTTT. The encoded protein is CASSYRQGQKDTQYF.

This chain connects TRBV3-1 (or the pseudogene TRBV3-2) to TRBJ2-3, with D unclear. Looked up from germline, CDR1 is LGHDT and CDR2 is YNNKEL (reference sequence). The CDR3 has 15 residues. Trimming removed 4 bases at V and 8 bases at J, with 19 bases between. The CDR3 nucleotides are TGTGCCAGCAGCCCTTTAGCACCCGCTCCTCGTACGCAGTATTTT. Amino acids: CASSPLAPAPRTQYF.

V and J are TRBV6-2 or TRBV6-3 and TRBJ1-4; D remains ambiguous. In germline, CDR1 is MNHEY, CDR2 SVGEGT. This CDR3 has 19 residues. V was trimmed by 2 bases and J by 0 bases, leaving 19 bases between them. CDR3 bases: TGTGCCAGCAGTTACGCGGCGGGATACAGTACCGCAACTAATGAAAAACTGTTTTTT. This encodes CASSYAAGYSTATNEKLFF.

The chain employs TRBV7-9 and TRBJ2-7; D may be TRBD2 (5 bases). V was trimmed by 1 base and J by 3 bases, leaving 16 bases between them. CDR1 SEHNR and CDR2 FQNEAQ come from the germline V gene (reference sequence). This CDR3 is built from 16 residues. CDR3 loop: CASSLDPGGYGYEQYF. The CDR3 nucleotides read TGTGCCAGCAGCTTAGATCCAGGAGGTTACGGCTACGAGCAGTACTTC. Supplemented by reference TRBV7-9 and TRBJ2-7, the full variable domain reads DTGVSQNPRHKITKRGQNVTFRCDPISEHNRLYWYRQTLGQGPEFLTYFQNEAQLEKSRLLSDRFSAERPKGSFSTLEIQRTEQGDSAMYLCASSLDPGGYGYEQYFGPGTRLTVT.

This sequence joins TRBV28 and TRBJ2-2; TRBD2 aligns across 13 bases. Trimming at V came to 6 bases and at J to 7 bases, leaving 8 bases not matched to a gene. CDR3 length: 16 amino acids. Germline-derived CDR1 and CDR2 are MDHEN and SYDVKM. The CDR3 sequence is CASSYTSGGADGELFF. In DNA form, the CDR3 reads TGTGCCAGCAGCTATACTAGCGGGGGGGCCGACGGGGAGCTGTTTTTT. Using reference TRBV28 and TRBJ2-2 for the parts outside the CDR3, the full variable domain is DVKVTQSSRYLVKRTGEKVFLECVQDMDHENMFWYRQDPGLGLRLIYFSYDVKMKEKGDIPEGYSVSREKKERFSLILESASTNQTSMYLCASSYTSGGADGELFFGEGSRLTVL.

This clone occurred once. The chain links TRBV24-1 to TRBJ1-5; the match to TRBD1 covers 7 bases. This CDR3 has 15 residues. Germline CDR1 KGHDR, CDR2 SFDVKD. After removal of 4 bases from V and 2 bases from J, the junction contained 4 bases not matched to a gene. The CDR3 loop is CATSETGKGNQPQHF. DNA for the CDR3: TGTGCCACCAGTGAGACAGGGAAGGGCAATCAGCCCCAGCATTTT.

CDR3 sequence: CASSSGGSVTNEKLFF. CDR3 DNA: TGTGCCAGCTCGTCTGGGGGGAGTGTCACTAATGAAAAACTGTTTTTT. The gene calls are TRBV18 and TRBJ1-4, with D tentatively TRBD1 (5 bases). Germline V gene lookup returns CDR1 KGHSH and CDR2 LQKENI. V lost 6 bases and J 2 bases, leaving 16 bases between the germline ends. The CDR3 consists of 16 residues.

The chain couples TRBV2 to TRBJ2-7; the match to TRBD1 covers 9 bases. Germline values: CDR1 SNHLY, CDR2 FYNNEI. The CDR3 covers 14 residues. V lost 6 bases to trimming and J lost 2 bases; unmatched junction nucleotides: 5. The CDR3, as DNA: TGTGCCAGCAGAGCCGGGACAGGGACCTACGAGCAGTACTTC. Protein product: CASRAGTGTYEQYF.

V is TRBV7-3 and J is TRBJ2-1, with 15 bases fitting TRBD2. This CDR3 comprises 15 residues. The germline CDR1 and CDR2 sequences are SGHTA and FQGTGA. After removal of 4 bases from V and 9 bases from J, the junction contained 4 bases not matched to a gene. The CDR3 loop is CASSYGLAGGFEQFF. CDR3 sequence (DNA): TGTGCCAGCAGCTACGGACTAGCGGGGGGGTTTGAGCAGTTCTTC.

The V call is TRBV2, the J call TRBJ2-2; no clear D gene. Germline V lookup: CDR1 SNHLY, CDR2 FYNNEI. This CDR3 comprises 15 residues. Trimming cost V 0 bases and J 8 bases, with 13 bases left between them. CDR3 loop: CASSEARRLWGELFF. The CDR3 coding sequence is TGTGCCAGCAGTGAAGCGAGGAGACTCTGGGGGGAGCTGTTTTTT.

The genes are TRBV4-3 and TRBJ1-4; weak D call: TRBD1 (6 bases). The germline gives CDR1 LGHNA, CDR2 YSLEER. The V and J ends lost 0 bases and 4 bases respectively, with 9 bases between them. The CDR3 extends over 15 amino acids. This chain's CDR3 is CASSQETGYNEKLFF. The DNA for the CDR3 is TGCGCCAGCAGCCAAGAGACAGGCTATAATGAAAAACTGTTTTTT.

V gene TRBV6-6 combines with J gene TRBJ1-6; tentative D call: TRBD1 (6 bases). Germline values: CDR1 MNHNY, CDR2 SVGAGI (reference sequence). Trimming stripped 5 bases from V and 6 bases from J, with 20 bases between. This CDR3 has 17 residues. For the CDR3, the DNA is TGTGCCAGCAGTCCATCAGGGGTTCGCCTACCTAATTCACCCCTCCACTTT. This codes for CASSPSGVRLPNSPLHF.

This clone was seen only once. This chain joins TRBV29-1 and TRBJ2-3, with 7 positions matching TRBD1. V lost 7 bases and J lost 0; bases outside the gene matches: 7. The germline CDR1 and CDR2 sequences are SQVTM and ANQGSEA. The CDR3 sequence is 14 residues long. CDR3 in DNA: TGCAGCGCTGGGACAGCCATTAGCACAGATACGCAGTATTTT. This encodes CSAGTAISTDTQYF.

V gene TRBV3-1 (or the pseudogene TRBV3-2) combines with J gene TRBJ1-6, with D hard to call. Germline loops: CDR1 LGHDT, CDR2 YNNKEL (reference sequence). V lost 0 bases and J 7 bases, leaving 16 bases between the germline ends. This CDR3 spans 17 amino acids. The CDR3 coding sequence is TGTGCCAGCAGCCAAGATCTAATTCCCCGGGTAAATTCACCCCTCCACTTT. This gives the protein CASSQDLIPRVNSPLHF.

This clone was recorded only once. The rearrangement joins TRBV9 to TRBJ2-7; the match to TRBD2 covers 7 bases. Germline trimming cut 4 bases from V and 0 bases from J; bases unmatched to any gene: 10. The CDR3 is 16 amino acids. CDR1 and CDR2 from the germline V gene are SGDLS and YYNGEE. CDR3 residues: CASSPRTSLGSYEQYF. In DNA form, the CDR3 reads TGTGCCAGCAGCCCCCGGACTAGTTTGGGCTCCTACGAGCAGTACTTC.

Only one count was recorded for this clone. This chain uses TRBV24-1 with TRBJ2-2; the D is unclear. Trimming cost V 3 bases and J 0 bases, with 4 bases left between them. Germline V gene sequence: CDR1 KGHDR, CDR2 SFDVKD. The CDR3 runs to 14 residues. For the CDR3, the DNA is TGTGCCACCAGTGATCCCACGAACACCGGGGAGCTGTTTTTT. This translates into CATSDPTNTGELFF.

V and J are TRBV12-5 and TRBJ2-7; tentative D call: TRBD1 (5 bases). Trimming cost V 0 bases and J 4 bases, with 13 bases left between them. The CDR3 covers 15 residues. Germline-derived CDR1 and CDR2 are LGHNT and FRNRAP. CDR3 in amino acids: CASGLVGSGNYEQYF. For the CDR3, the DNA is TGTGCTAGTGGTTTGGTAGGGTCAGGGAATTACGAGCAGTACTTC.

The chain employs TRBV13 and TRBJ1-2; 8 positions match TRBD1. The CDR3 sequence is 14 residues long. J gave up 4 bases and V 5 bases, and 6 bases lay outside the gene matches. The germline V gene has CDR1 PRHDT and CDR2 FYEKMQ (reference sequence). The CDR3 is CASSATTGAYGYTF. The CDR3 region has the DNA TGTGCCAGCAGCGCAACGACAGGGGCCTATGGCTACACCTTC.

This sequence joins TRBV7-8 and TRBJ1-3, with D perhaps TRBD1 (6 bases). The length of the CDR3 is 16 residues. Trimming took off 7 bases at V and 1 base at J, with 17 bases between the two ends. CDR1 and CDR2 (germline): SGHVS, FQNEAQ. DNA for the CDR3: TGTGCCAGCACCCCGGGGGGGGCTTGGTCTGGAAACACCATATATTTT. It specifies CASTPGGAWSGNTIYF.

The rearrangement joins TRBV4-1 to TRBJ2-1; TRBD2 agrees at 8 bases. Germline CDR1 MGHRA, CDR2 YSYEKL. V shed 0 bases, J shed 5 bases, and the junction held 9 bases outside the gene matches. The CDR3 has 17 amino acids. The CDR3 nucleotides are TGCGCCAGCAGCCAAGATAGTCCCGGGGGGGGGCACAATGAGCAGTTCTTC. This encodes CASSQDSPGGGHNEQFF.

The genes are TRBV14 and TRBJ1-1; 10 nucleotides align to TRBD1. The CDR3 consists of 17 residues. Germline V gives CDR1 SGHDN, CDR2 FVKESK. The V and J ends lost 0 bases and 4 bases, in that order; junction bases with no gene match: 8. CDR3 amino acids: CASSQDRQGARGTEAFF. The DNA of the CDR3 is TGTGCCAGCAGCCAAGATCGACAGGGGGCTCGGGGCACTGAAGCTTTCTTT.

This sequence joins TRBV6-5 and TRBJ1-1, with TRBD1 identical over 8 bases. Germline-derived CDR1 and CDR2 are MNHEY and SVGAGI. The CDR3 totals 16 residues. The V and J ends lost 0 bases and 0 bases, in that order; junction bases with no gene match: 3. In nucleotides, the CDR3 is TGTGCCAGCAGTTACTCCCGGGACAGGTTGAACACTGAAGCTTTCTTT. Protein: CASSYSRDRLNTEAFF.

This chain links TRBV6-5 with TRBJ2-7; TRBD1 matches 7 bases. Trimming took 0 bases from V and 3 from J; bases not matched to a gene: 5. The CDR3 consists of 15 residues. Per germline, CDR1 MNHEY and CDR2 SVGAGI. The CDR3 DNA reads TGTGCCAGCAGTTACTCTGGGACAGACTACTACGAGCAGTACTTC. Its protein is CASSYSGTDYYEQYF.

The gene calls are TRBV29-1 and TRBJ1-1, with 8 bases identical to TRBD1. Germline CDR1 is SQVTM and CDR2 is ANQGSEA. This CDR3 region has 12 residues. V dropped 7 bases and J dropped 4; count of bases not matched to a gene: 5. The CDR3 bases are TGCAGCGCCAGAACAGGGGGCACTGAAGCTTTCTTT. It translates to CSARTGGTEAFF.

V usage is TRBV2 and J usage is TRBJ1-1; D gene uncertain. Germline V gene sequence: CDR1 SNHLY, CDR2 FYNNEI. V gave up 6 bases and J gave up 3 bases, with 14 bases separating them. The length of the CDR3 is 14 residues. The CDR3 DNA is TGTGCCAGCAGGGACCGGGAGGGATACACTGAAGCTTTCTTT. Its protein is CASRDREGYTEAFF.

V gene TRBV7-9 combines with J gene TRBJ1-2, with TRBD1 matching over 9 bases. The length of the CDR3 is 13 residues. With V trimmed by 5 bases and J by 8 bases, 6 bases remained unmatched. Per the germline V gene, CDR1 is SEHNR and CDR2 is FQNEAQ (reference sequence). Written as DNA, the CDR3 is TGTGCCAGCAGCCGCGAACAGGGGGCGGGCTACACCTTC. Translation: CASSREQGAGYTF.

The chain links TRBV4-1 to TRBJ2-2, with 8 bases identical to TRBD2. Germline V gene data show CDR1 as MGHRA and CDR2 as YSYEKL. The CDR3 is 15 residues long. The ends lost 4 bases at V and 0 bases at J; junction bases unmatched: 1. CDR3 amino acids: CASSPGLANTGELFF. CDR3 DNA: TGCGCCAGCAGCCCGGGACTAGCGAACACCGGGGAGCTGTTTTTT.

The sample holds one count of this clone. The rearrangement links TRBV5-1 to TRBJ2-5, with D possibly TRBD1 on 5 matching bases. V lost 0 bases to trimming and J lost 1 base, with 16 bases between them. In germline, CDR1 is SGHRS, CDR2 YFSETQ. The CDR3 covers 17 residues. This CDR3 is CASSLADPRRGQETQYF. The DNA for the CDR3 is TGCGCCAGCAGCTTGGCGGATCCCCGTAGGGGCCAAGAGACCCAGTACTTC.

The V and J genes are TRBV20-1 and TRBJ2-3; 10 bases fit TRBD2. The V segment lost 3 bases and the J segment 8 bases; nucleotides outside the gene matches: 11. Looked up from germline, CDR1 is DFQATT and CDR2 is SNEGSKA (reference sequence). CDR3 length: 15 amino acids. CDR3 amino acids: CSASLVAGGSGTQYF. Written as DNA, the CDR3 is TGCAGTGCTAGTCTGGTAGCGGGGGGCAGCGGTACGCAGTATTTT.

The chain uses TRBV6-5 and TRBJ2-3, with 11 bases fitting TRBD2. Losses at the gene ends were 6 bases for V and 2 bases for J; bases not matched to a gene: 4. Germline CDR1 MNHEY, CDR2 SVGAGI. The CDR3 has 15 residues. The CDR3 sequence: CASRRLAGLTDTQYF. Here the CDR3 DNA reads TGTGCCAGCAGACGACTAGCGGGGCTCACAGATACGCAGTATTTT.

The chain couples TRBV25-1 to TRBJ1-3; a possible D gene is TRBD1 (5 bases). The CDR3 is 16 residues long. Trimming cost V 3 bases and J 0 bases, with 12 bases left between them. CDR1 and CDR2 from the germline V gene are MGHDK and SYGVNS. CDR3 amino acids: CASSEIGGDSGNTIYF. The CDR3 DNA follows: TGTGCCAGCAGTGAGATCGGGGGAGACTCTGGAAACACCATATATTTT.

The genes are TRBV9 and TRBJ2-3; maybe TRBD2 (6 bases). The CDR3 runs to 16 residues. Trimming stripped 4 bases from V and 4 bases from J, with 19 bases between. Germline V gene data show CDR1 as SGDLS and CDR2 as YYNGEE. CDR3 sequence (DNA): TGTGCCAGCAGCCCAGGGACTGCGGAGGGCTCAGATACGCAGTATTTT. Its translation: CASSPGTAEGSDTQYF.